These T cell receptor beta chains were read from a single sample in a study of graft-versus-host responses after intestinal transplantation. Sequenced by immunoSEQ multiplex PCR; TCRdb stores in-frame clones only, minus some. Among under 65,000 clones listed, almost 95% were seen once. Antigens of these TCRs are unknown. Sequenced here: unstimulated CD4+ T cells sorted from spleen or lymph node cells, sampled before transplant. The origin of the receptors is a human donor who was the organ donor for an intestinal transplant. CDR3s include the opening cysteine and the closing phenylalanine or tryptophan. A D gene is named only where the DNA matches it firmly. The size field is filled for only some rows; it gives once, few, many or a size class.

V gene	CDR3 length	D gene	clone size	J gene	CDR3 DNA	CDR3 protein
TRBV9	15	NA	NA	TRBJ2-3	TGTGCCAGCAGCGTAGTGGGCGGGGGCCAGGATACGCAGTATTTT	CASSVVGGGQDTQYF
TRBV5-6	11	NA	once	TRBJ1-1	TGTGCCAGCAGCGTGAACACTGAAGCTTTCTTT	CASSVNTEAFF
TRBV7-9	16	NA	NA	TRBJ1-4	TGTGCCAGCAGCTTGCGGGGAAGAGCAACTAATGAAAAACTGTTTTTT	CASSLRGRATNEKLFF
TRBV5-1	17	TRBD2	NA	TRBJ2-1	TGCGCCAGCAGCTTACCCGGGACTAGCGGGGGGGCCGGTGAGCAGTTCTTC	CASSLPGTSGGAGEQFF
TRBV7-8	15	TRBD1	NA	TRBJ1-2	TGTGCCAGCAGCTACACAGGGGCCGCGGGATATGGCTACACCTTC	CASSYTGAAGYGYTF
TRBV5-4	13	TRBD1	NA	TRBJ2-2	TGTGCCAGCAGCCACCAGGGGGCCGGGGAGCTGTTTTTT	CASSHQGAGELFF
TRBV7-9	14	TRBD1	NA	TRBJ1-2	TGTGCCAGCAGCTTACAGGGGGGATTGGGTGGCTACACCTTC	CASSLQGGLGGYTF
TRBV20-1	11	NA	NA	TRBJ2-1	TGCAGTGCTAGATGGGGGAATGAGCAGTTCTTC	CSARWGNEQFF
TRBV7-9	19	TRBD1	once	TRBJ2-1	TGTGCCAGCAGCTTAGTGAAAAGGGACAGGGCGTTGATTGGCAATGAGCAGTTCTTC	CASSLVKRDRALIGNEQFF
TRBV6-1	13	TRBD1	once	TRBJ2-5	TGTGCCAGCAGTGAAGGGGGACAGGTCACCCAGTACTTC	CASSEGGQVTQYF
TRBV7-9	15	NA	NA	TRBJ2-3	TGTGCCAGCAGCGCCGGGACCCCCGCCCCAGATACGCAGTATTTT	CASSAGTPAPDTQYF
TRBV30	13	NA	once	TRBJ1-1	TGTGCCTGGATACGGGGCCGGGGGACTGAAGCTTTCTTT	CAWIRGRGTEAFF
TRBV19	14	NA	NA	TRBJ1-5	TGTGCCAGTAGTATAGGCCAGGCCAATCAGCCCCAGCATTTT	CASSIGQANQPQHF
TRBV4-2	13	NA	NA	TRBJ2-5	TGTGCCAGCAGCCCATACCCGGAAGAGACCCAGTACTTC	CASSPYPEETQYF
TRBV18	14	NA	NA	TRBJ2-7	TGTGCCAGCTCATCCGGGACCAGCTCCTACGAGCAGTACTTC	CASSSGTSSYEQYF
TRBV10-2	12	NA	NA	TRBJ1-3	TGCGCCCCGGGGCCATCCGGAAACACCATATATTTT	CAPGPSGNTIYF
TRBV5-6	14	TRBD1	NA	TRBJ2-1	TGTGCCAGCAGCTTAGGGGGCAGAGACAATGAGCAGTTCTTC	CASSLGGRDNEQFF
TRBV19	16	TRBD1	NA	TRBJ2-3	TGTGCCAGTAGTATCTGGACAGGGTCGGACACAGATACGCAGTATTTT	CASSIWTGSDTDTQYF
TRBV9	15	TRBD2	NA	TRBJ2-3	TGTGCCAGCAGCGGGGGACTAGCGGGCACAGATACGCAGTATTTT	CASSGGLAGTDTQYF
TRBV27	15	NA	NA	TRBJ1-2	TGTGCCAGCAGTAAGGGCCAGGGAATCATCCGAGGCTACACCTTC	CASSKGQGIIRGYTF
TRBV5-6	17	TRBD2	NA	TRBJ2-3	TGTGCCAGCAGCTTTCGGACTAGCGGGGTGAACACAGATACGCAGTATTTT	CASSFRTSGVNTDTQYF
TRBV29-1	13	NA	NA	TRBJ1-1	TGCAGCGTTGAAGGCCACTGGAACACTGAAGCTTTCTTT	CSVEGHWNTEAFF
TRBV2	13	TRBD1	NA	TRBJ1-1	TGTGCCAGCAGTAAACAGGGGTACACTGAAGCTTTCTTT	CASSKQGYTEAFF
TRBV5-5	13	NA	NA	TRBJ1-2	TGTGCCAGCAGCTATACAGGAAAATCGGGCTACACCTTC	CASSYTGKSGYTF